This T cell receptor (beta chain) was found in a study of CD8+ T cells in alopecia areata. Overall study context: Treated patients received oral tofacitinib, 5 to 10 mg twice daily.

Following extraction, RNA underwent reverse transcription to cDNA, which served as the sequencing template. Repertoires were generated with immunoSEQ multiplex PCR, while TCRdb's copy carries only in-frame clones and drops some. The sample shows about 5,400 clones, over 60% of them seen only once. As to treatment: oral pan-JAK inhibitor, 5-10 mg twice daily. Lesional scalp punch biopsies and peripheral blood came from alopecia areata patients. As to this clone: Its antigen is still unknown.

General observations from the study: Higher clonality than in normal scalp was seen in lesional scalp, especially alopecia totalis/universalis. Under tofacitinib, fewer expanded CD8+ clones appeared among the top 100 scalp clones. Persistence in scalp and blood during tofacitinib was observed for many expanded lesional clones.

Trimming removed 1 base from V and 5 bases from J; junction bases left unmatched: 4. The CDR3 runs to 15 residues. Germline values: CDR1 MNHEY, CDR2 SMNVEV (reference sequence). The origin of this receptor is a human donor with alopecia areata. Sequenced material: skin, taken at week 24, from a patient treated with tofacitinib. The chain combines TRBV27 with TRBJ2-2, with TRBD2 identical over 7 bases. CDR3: CASSLYSGVTGELFF. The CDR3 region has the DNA TGTGCCAGCAGTTTATACAGCGGGGTTACCGGGGAGCTGTTTTTT.